The clone carrying this T cell receptor beta chain occurred once. Its antigen is still unknown. Random hexamers served to reverse transcribe about 0.45 to 1 ug RNA. Multiplex immunoSEQ PCR targeted 54 Vbeta and 13 Jbeta TCR beta segments. TCRdb called the immunoSEQ multiplex PCR reads again in MiXCR, with one record for every CDR3 protein. The table includes approximately 100,000 distinct CDR3 sequences, about 95% detected once. The record originates from a study of CD8 T cells in Susac syndrome. Regarding the study as a whole: As the study acknowledged, the number of individuals in its TCR sequencing and HLA analysis was relatively small.

The CDR3 loop spans 11 amino acids. V was clipped by 5 bases and J by 8 bases, with 9 bases between them. Germline CDR1 and CDR2: GTSNPN and SVGIG (reference sequence). Sequenced input: CD4+ T cells from PBMCs. The chain employs TRBV30 and TRBJ2-2; D is uncertain. The source is a human donor in good health. The CDR3 spells CAWGDWGELFF. CDR3 DNA sequence: TGTGCCTGGGGAGACTGGGGGGAGCTGTTTTTT.